This T cell receptor beta chain was captured by sequencing in a study of T cell repertoires in cytomegalovirus infection. Study in general: Through public TCR beta signatures, both CMV infection and matching HLA type were indicated.

Study results and caveats: HLA-C-restricted CMV clonotypes gave the most frequent clonotype in two of eight donors. There were carriers of CMV plus the relevant HLA, and cumulative public TCR beta family frequency identified them.

This clonotype was observed at least ten times. As yet, its antigen is unknown. Germline CDR1 SEHNR, CDR2 FQNEAQ (reference sequence). CDR3 length: 14 amino acids. With V trimmed by 5 bases and J by 0 bases, 0 bases remained unmatched. TCRdb reprocessed the reads via MiXCR and lists one record per CDR3 protein. The sample holds approximately 1,000,000 distinct CDR3 sequences, roughly 31% seen once. The chain recombines TRBV7-9 with TRBJ1-4; 7 nucleotides match TRBD1. The source is a human donor in good health (CMV status not recorded). Some clones in this sample may be carry-over from other donors' samples. Here the sequenced sample was cultured CD8+ T cells from PBMCs, taken from culture after CMV antigen stimulation. CDR3 in amino acids: CASSDRATNEKLFF. Written as DNA, the CDR3 is TGTGCCAGCAGCGACAGGGCAACTAATGAAAAACTGTTTTTT.